These 18 T cell receptor beta chains originate from one sample sequenced in a study of early stage breast cancer tumors. Here immunoSEQ multiplex PCR was the method, and the copy in TCRdb shows in-frame clones only, minus some. Of over 45,000 clones in the sample, approximately 83% were seen once. The sequenced material came from blood. The receptor source for this set is a person in their fifties or sixties with breast cancer.

Here the CDR3 reads CASSEDGGQETQYF. CDR3 coding DNA: TGTGCCAGCAGTGAGGATGGGGGTCAAGAGACCCAGTACTTC. The chain employs TRBV2 and TRBJ2-5; D could derive from TRBD1 or TRBD2 (5 bases each). The length of the CDR3 is 14 residues. The V gene lost 3 bases and the J gene lost 2 bases, with 10 bases spanning the gap. Germline V CDR1 and CDR2: SNHLY, FYNNEI.

This chain connects TRBV19 to TRBJ2-7; 10 bases are shared with TRBD1. Unmatched junction bases numbered 11, after V lost 3 bases and J lost 6 bases. Germline V lookup: CDR1 LNHDA, CDR2 SQIVND (reference sequence). The CDR3 has 16 amino acids. CDR3 residues: CASSMYPLGTGVEQYF. CDR3 nucleotide sequence: TGTGCCAGTAGTATGTATCCGCTGGGGACAGGGGTCGAGCAGTACTTC.

This clone was counted a single time. V usage is TRBV10-3 and J usage is TRBJ2-1, with D tentatively TRBD2 (5 bases). Deletions cut 3 bases from V and 0 bases from J, with 12 bases between. This CDR3 region has 16 residues. Germline V gene data show CDR1 as ENHRY and CDR2 as SYGVKD. CDR3 bases: TGTGCCATCAGTGACGGCCGGGCGGGCTCCTACAATGAGCAGTTCTTC. Protein product: CAISDGRAGSYNEQFF.

The rearrangement joins TRBV7-2 to TRBJ2-1, with D perhaps matching TRBD1 (6 bases). The ends were cut back, 5 bases at V and 6 bases at J, with 17 bases in the middle. The germline V gene has CDR1 SGHTA and CDR2 FQGNSA. The length of the CDR3 is 15 residues. This CDR3 reads CASSPTTGEVNEQFF. CDR3 DNA sequence: TGTGCCAGCAGCCCAACGACAGGCGAGGTCAATGAGCAGTTCTTC.

This chain uses TRBV5-4 with TRBJ1-1; 7 nucleotides align to TRBD1. Germline V lookup: CDR1 SGHNT, CDR2 YYREEE (reference sequence). The CDR3 consists of 12 residues. Germline trimming cut 3 bases from V and 6 bases from J; bases unmatched to any gene: 2. The CDR3 DNA is TGTGCCAGCAGCTGGGACAGTGCTGAAGCTTTCTTT. This codes for CASSWDSAEAFF.

This chain uses TRBV18 with TRBJ2-1; 7 nucleotides align to TRBD1. The CDR3 covers 16 residues. Unmatched junction bases numbered 10, after V lost 2 bases and J lost 6 bases. Germline V gene data show CDR1 as KGHSH and CDR2 as LQKENI. DNA of the CDR3: TGTGCCAGCTCACCAAAAGGACAGGCCGGGGTCAATGAGCAGTTCTTC. Translation gives CASSPKGQAGVNEQFF.

In this sample, this clone turned up once. The chain employs TRBV2 and TRBJ2-7; 9 bases map to TRBD1. The CDR3 sequence is 12 residues long. Germline assignment: CDR1 SNHLY and CDR2 FYNNEI. V gave up 5 bases and J gave up 5 bases; unmatched junction bases: 1. The DNA for the CDR3 is TGTGCCAGCAGTAGGACAGGGGACGAGCAGTACTTC. As protein: CASSRTGDEQYF. Complete variable domain (other parts from reference TRBV2 and TRBJ2-7): EPEVTQTPSHQVTQMGQEVILRCVPISNHLYFYWYRQILGQKVEFLVSFYNNEISEKSEIFDDQFSVERPDGSNFTLKIRSTKLEDSAMYFCASSRTGDEQYFGPGTRLTVT.

This clone was counted only a few times. The gene calls are TRBV10-3 and TRBJ1-4, with D uncertain. The germline V and J ends were trimmed by 6 bases and 6 bases, with 11 bases remaining between them. Germline CDR1 is ENHRY and CDR2 is SYGVKD. The CDR3 is 13 amino acids. The CDR3 DNA reads TGTGCCATCAGCCCGGATGGCGATGAAAAACTGTTTTTT. Its protein product is CAISPDGDEKLFF.

V usage is TRBV5-6 and J usage is TRBJ1-4; TRBD1 agrees at 8 bases. Looked up from germline, CDR1 is SGHDT and CDR2 is YYEEEE. V lost 2 bases to trimming and J lost 7 bases; unmatched junction nucleotides: 4. This CDR3 region has 14 residues. The CDR3 nucleotides are TGTGCCAGCAGCTTCAGGGGGCTTGGTGAAAAACTGTTTTTT. It codes for CASSFRGLGEKLFF.

Only a few counts were recorded for this clone. CDR3: CASRAGTRGQETQYF. The CDR3 DNA reads as TGTGCCAGCAGAGCCGGGACTAGGGGCCAAGAGACCCAGTACTTC. This sequence joins TRBV2 and TRBJ2-5; 8 bases fit TRBD2. CDR3 length: 15 amino acids. The V gene's germline CDR1 is SNHLY and CDR2 FYNNEI. The V segment lost 6 bases and the J segment 1 base; nucleotides outside the gene matches: 7.

The chain employs TRBV18 and TRBJ1-1; TRBD1 might be the D (5 bases). V lost 2 bases and J 9 bases, leaving 22 bases between the germline ends. The germline CDR1 and CDR2 sequences are KGHSH and LQKENI. The CDR3 has 16 residues. The CDR3 here is CASSPVQGTSTAKAFF. CDR3 coding DNA: TGTGCCAGCTCACCAGTCCAAGGGACGTCCACGGCGAAAGCTTTCTTT.

J is TRBJ2-6 and V is TRBV6-1; weak D call: TRBD1 (5 bases). V was clipped by 7 bases and J by 1 base, with 11 bases between them. Germline V CDR1 and CDR2: MNHNS, SASEGT. This CDR3 is built from 15 residues. CDR3 protein: CASNSQGSGANVLTF. Here the CDR3 DNA reads TGTGCCAGCAATTCCCAGGGATCTGGGGCCAACGTCCTGACTTTC.

The gene calls are TRBV19 and TRBJ2-1; 8 bases are a match to TRBD1. The V and J ends lost 5 bases and 8 bases, in that order; junction bases with no gene match: 8. The germline gives CDR1 LNHDA, CDR2 SQIVND (reference sequence). The CDR3 spans 14 residues. The CDR3 nucleotides read TGTGCCAGTAGTTCCCGGACAGGGCTCGATGAGCAGTTCTTC. Its protein is CASSSRTGLDEQFF.

V usage is TRBV5-6 and J usage is TRBJ1-2, with D possibly being TRBD1 (5 bases). V was cut by 2 bases and J by 5 bases, with 16 bases left in between. Germline V lookup: CDR1 SGHDT, CDR2 YYEEEE. There are 15 residues in the CDR3. CDR3 in amino acids: CASSFARAPFYGYTF. The CDR3 DNA sequence: TGTGCCAGCAGCTTCGCCAGGGCCCCTTTTTATGGCTACACCTTC.

This chain uses TRBV19 with TRBJ2-2; TRBD2 agrees at 11 bases. V shed 1 base, J shed 3 bases, and the junction held 1 base outside the gene matches. Germline lookup yields CDR1 LNHDA and CDR2 SQIVND (reference sequence). The CDR3 spans 16 residues. CDR3 sequence: CASSIGLAGYTGELFF. In DNA, the CDR3 is TGTGCCAGTAGTATAGGACTAGCGGGGTACACCGGGGAGCTGTTTTTT.

The J gene is TRBJ1-3, the V gene TRBV6-4; weak D call: TRBD1 (6 bases). Germline CDR1 reads MRHNA; CDR2 reads SNTAGT. The V end was cut by 0 bases, the J end by 0 bases, with 9 bases between. This CDR3 has 16 amino acids. The DNA of the CDR3 is TGTGCCAGCAGTGACTCGAACAGGGACTCTGGAAACACCATATATTTT. This sequence encodes CASSDSNRDSGNTIYF.

This clone came up once. The chain couples TRBV29-1 to TRBJ2-5; D gene uncertain. Germline CDR1 SQVTM, CDR2 ANQGSEA. V gave up 7 bases and J gave up 0 bases, with 12 bases separating them. This CDR3 is built from 13 residues. CDR3 sequence reads: CSADPQYQETQYF. The CDR3 DNA is TGCAGCGCGGACCCTCAGTACCAAGAGACCCAGTACTTC.

This chain links TRBV14 with TRBJ2-1; possibly TRBD1 or TRBD2 for D (6 bases each). V lost 4 bases and J 15 bases, leaving 16 bases between the germline ends. Germline CDR1 is SGHDN and CDR2 is FVKESK. The CDR3 spans 12 residues. The CDR3 spells CASSPGGQTRFF. CDR3 sequence (DNA): TGTGCCAGCAGCCCCGGGGGCCAGACGAGGTTCTTC.